The sequence of this TCR beta chain was determined in a study of lymphopenia after photon versus proton radiotherapy. Findings and limits, study-wide: After the lymphocyte nadir, photon-treated repertoires showed oligoclonal expansion, especially of CD8+ Temra cells. Photon-treated patients lost naive T cells and TCR diversity; proton-treated stayed stable.

Notes on this clone: What it binds is not known.

V dropped 4 bases and J dropped 4 bases, with 9 bases sitting between them. Germline CDR1 and CDR2: SGHTA and FQGNSA. The CDR3 sequence is 13 residues long. Repertoires were generated with immunoSEQ multiplex PCR, while TCRdb's copy carries only in-frame clones and drops some. Here the sample spans around 30,000 clones, approximately 87% being singletons. V gene TRBV7-2 combines with J gene TRBJ2-3; D remains ambiguous. Sequenced here: peripheral blood, sampled from a patient treated with proton-based radiotherapy. This receptor was obtained from a woman between 70 and 85 years old with pancreatic cancer. CDR3 sequence: CASSSRMADTQYF. The CDR3, as DNA: TGTGCCAGCAGCTCACGGATGGCAGATACGCAGTATTTT. Complete variable domain (other parts from reference TRBV7-2 and TRBJ2-3): GAGVSQSPSNKVTEKGKDVELRCDPISGHTALYWYRQSLGQGLEFLIYFQGNSAPDKSGLPSDRFSAERTGGSVSTLTIQRTQQEDSAVYLCASSSRMADTQYFGPGTRLTVL.